This is a list of T cell receptor beta chains from one sample in a study of blood T cell repertoires in COVID-19. The data were produced by immunoSEQ multiplex PCR, yet TCRdb's version contains in-frame clones alone and is incomplete. The table lists roughly 100,000 clones, about 90% of them singletons. Sequenced: peripheral blood. All receptors derive from a woman in her 50s in a cohort sampled during active COVID-19. Each CDR3 is given with its conserved first and last residue. Each record gives: CDR3 protein, V gene, J gene.

CASSLRTGWILGNEKLFF	TRBV5-5	TRBJ1-4
CASSLGTGDSTRQYF	TRBV7-8	TRBJ2-7
CASSQAGAPRNEQFF	TRBV3-1/TRBV3-2	TRBJ2-1
CASSSGTGHQPQHF	TRBV28	TRBJ1-5
CASSQGTGLAGPDTQYF	TRBV3-1/TRBV3-2	TRBJ2-3
CASSYGLAVGHEQFF	TRBV6-5	TRBJ2-1
CASSLGRKNTGELFF	TRBV7-9	TRBJ2-2
CASRSLQGTNEKLFF	TRBV12-2	TRBJ1-4
CASSLDSAVTETQYF	TRBV7-9	TRBJ2-5
CASSNRVGEQYF	TRBV12-3/TRBV12-4	TRBJ2-7
CASSPRPRRAGGPNEQFF	TRBV7-8	TRBJ2-1
CASSLTGAGETQYF	TRBV5-4	TRBJ2-5
CASSLVDTFTGELFF	TRBV5-1	TRBJ2-2
CASSSRTSGSYADTQYF	TRBV18	TRBJ2-3
CASSLVGSAGELFF	TRBV11-2	TRBJ2-2
CASSPSRVETQYF	TRBV18	TRBJ2-5
CASSLEGAGYTF	TRBV28	TRBJ1-2
CASSTGTGSAYGYTF	TRBV19	TRBJ1-2
CASSPLGQGRMGYTF	TRBV28	TRBJ1-2
CASSQGGVSQYF	TRBV3-1/TRBV3-2	TRBJ2-5
CAISGLQGGGSPLHF	TRBV10-3	TRBJ1-6
CASGDRGPETQYF	TRBV5-6	TRBJ2-5
CASSLASGTATNEKLFF	TRBV7-9	TRBJ1-4
CASSLAGGGETQYF	TRBV4-1	TRBJ2-5
CASSLTSQGTGELFF	TRBV7-3	TRBJ2-2
CSASGSSYGYTF	TRBV20-1	TRBJ1-2
CASSLVRGQGLYGYTF	TRBV11-3	TRBJ1-2
CASSSKAGGPFDEQFF	TRBV7-6	TRBJ2-1
CASSIDWQGEQFF	TRBV19	TRBJ2-1
CASRREGIFEYEQYF	TRBV6-5	TRBJ2-7
CASSSNQGKGGYTF	TRBV7-3	TRBJ1-2
CASSSGTGGYYGYTF	TRBV18	TRBJ1-2